This T cell receptor beta chain was captured in a study of blood T cell repertoires in COVID-19. On the study more broadly: PBMCs, B-cell-depleted T cells, or T cells provided the cDNA or gDNA that made up the material.

The V end lost 4 bases, the J end lost 4 bases, and 7 bases lay between the germline ends. Per germline, CDR1 LGHDT and CDR2 YNNKEL (reference sequence). This CDR3 spans 12 amino acids. Libraries were prepared by immunoSEQ multiplex PCR; TCRdb keeps only in-frame clonotypes and omits some of them. The table lists tens of thousands of clones, about four fifths of them singletons. Recruited during active infection, patients (from Seattle) were subsequently followed longitudinally. Sequenced: peripheral blood. This sequence was found in an older man with COVID-19, enrolled during active disease. V is TRBV3-1 (or the pseudogene TRBV3-2) and J is TRBJ1-2; D is undetermined. The CDR3, as DNA: TGTGCCAGCAGCCTATCGGGCTATGGCTACACCTTC. It yields the protein CASSLSGYGYTF.